This TCR beta chain was sequenced for a study of T-cell reconstitution after alpha-beta-depleted transplantation in children. Preparation of the TCRbeta library involved a method that used unique molecular identifiers. TCRdb used MiXCR to reprocess the PCR reads, holding one entry per CDR3 protein. Found here are around 250,000 distinct CDR3 sequences, about a tenth of them singletons; the top ten hold about 9.4%. The ends were cut back, 0 bases at V and 4 bases at J, with 6 bases in the middle. Germline V gene sequence: CDR1 WNHNN, CDR2 SYGVQD (reference sequence). The length of the CDR3 is 14 residues.

This clonotype was sampled from a human donor who donated a stem cell graft to a child with SCID. The chain employs TRBV10-1 and TRBJ2-2; D is ambiguous. This specimen consisted of PBMCs from the stem cell graft donor, obtained from the stem cell graft. CDR3 in amino acids: CASSESGSTGELFF. The CDR3 nucleotides read TGCGCCAGCAGTGAGTCGGGCAGCACCGGGGAGCTGTTTTTT.